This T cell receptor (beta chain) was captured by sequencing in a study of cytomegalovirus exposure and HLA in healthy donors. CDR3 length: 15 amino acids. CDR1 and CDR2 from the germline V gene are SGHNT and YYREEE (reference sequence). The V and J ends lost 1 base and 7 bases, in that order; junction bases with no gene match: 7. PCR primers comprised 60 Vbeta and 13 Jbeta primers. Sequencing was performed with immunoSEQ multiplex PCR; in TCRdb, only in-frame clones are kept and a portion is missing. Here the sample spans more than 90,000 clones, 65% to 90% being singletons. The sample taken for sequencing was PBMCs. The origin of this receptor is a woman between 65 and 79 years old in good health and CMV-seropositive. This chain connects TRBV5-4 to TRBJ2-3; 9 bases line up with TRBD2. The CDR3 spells CASSLSLAGRNTQYF. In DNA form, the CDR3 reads TGTGCCAGCAGCTTGAGTCTAGCGGGACGAAATACGCAGTATTTT. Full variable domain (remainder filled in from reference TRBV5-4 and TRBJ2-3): ETGVTQSPTHLIKTRGQQVTLRCSSQSGHNTVSWYQQALGQGPQFIFQYYREEENGRGNFPPRFSGLQFPNYSSELNVNALELDDSALYLCASSLSLAGRNTQYFGPGTRLTVL.